This TCR beta chain is drawn from a study of cytomegalovirus exposure and HLA in healthy donors. The germline V and J ends were trimmed by 3 bases and 2 bases, with 9 bases remaining between them. Germline CDR1 and CDR2: SGHTA and FQGTGA. The CDR3 length is 14 residues. 60 Vbeta and 13 Jbeta primers were used in PCR. The data were produced by immunoSEQ multiplex PCR, yet TCRdb's version contains in-frame clones alone and is incomplete. Of about 190,000 clones in the sample, approximately 84% were seen once. Overall study findings and caveats: In terms of immune exposure information, only CMV serostatus was available.

With respect to this clone: Antigen specificity is unknown.

The clonotype was recovered from a woman aged 45-59 years in good health and CMV-seropositive. The chain links TRBV7-3 to TRBJ2-3; D possibly corresponds to TRBD2 (6 bases). Material: PBMCs. DNA of the CDR3: TGTGCCAGCAGCTTGTGGGGGGTCACAGATACGCAGTATTTT. This sequence encodes CASSLWGVTDTQYF.